Sequencing of this T cell receptor beta chain was carried out in a study of shared clonotypes between healthy human individuals. The germline V gene has CDR1 SGHAT and CDR2 FQNNGV. J lost 1 base, V lost 5 bases, and 8 bases had no gene match. The CDR3 covers 15 residues. General study results and limits: Naive CD4 clonotypes were shared across a few donors at approximately 5.3%.

About this clone: Its cognate antigen is unknown. The same CDR3 is also encoded by other DNA sequences in this sample.

The table came from immunoSEQ multiplex PCR; TCRdb's copy has only in-frame clones and leaves some out. The sample records roughly 1.4 million clones, approximately 98.5% being singletons. Sequencing was carried out using naive CD4+ T cells sorted from blood. Subset meaning: CD45RA+ positively selected. The chain couples TRBV11-2 to TRBJ2-7, with 7 nucleotides matching TRBD2. The origin of this receptor is a man younger than 45 in good health. The CDR3 DNA reads as TGTGCCAGCAGCCCGGAATTGGGGGGGTCCTACGAGCAGTACTTC. The encoded protein is CASSPELGGSYEQYF.